This passage covers 12 T cell receptor beta chains from one sample sequenced in a study of blood T cell repertoires in COVID-19. Some clones are missing from TCRdb's copy, which holds only in-frame ones; the method was immunoSEQ multiplex PCR. The sample lists approximately 220,000 clones; 80% to 90% were seen once. The sequencing input was peripheral blood. These receptor sequences come from a man between 45 and 60 years old who had recovered from COVID-19.

The chain combines TRBV10-3 with TRBJ2-4; tentative D call: TRBD2 (5 bases). Germline CDR1 and CDR2: ENHRY and SYGVKD. The ends were cut back, 4 bases at V and 6 bases at J, with 10 bases in the middle. This CDR3 spans 13 amino acids. Written as DNA, the CDR3 is TGTGCCATCAGTGTCGGGGAAGGAAACATTCAGTACTTC. Encoded protein: CAISVGEGNIQYF.

The chain is built from TRBV15 and TRBJ2-1; D is possibly TRBD2 (6 bases). The CDR3 totals 13 residues. V shed 4 bases and J shed 9 bases, with 13 bases lying between them. Per the germline V gene, CDR1 is LNHNV and CDR2 is YYDKDF (reference sequence). The CDR3 DNA reads as TGTGCCACCAGCAAAACCTTCGGGGGTGAGCAGTTCTTC. Translation gives CATSKTFGGEQFF.

CDR3 nucleotides: TGTGCCATCAGTGAGGCCGACTTGAACACTGAAGCTTTCTTT. Translation gives CAISEADLNTEAFF. The chain joins TRBV10-3 to TRBJ1-1, with no clear D. Per germline, CDR1 ENHRY and CDR2 SYGVKD. The CDR3 covers 14 residues. The V gene lost 2 bases and the J gene lost 0 bases, with 7 bases spanning the gap.

This clone occurred once. CDR3 DNA sequence: TGTGCCAGCAGTGCCGAACAGGGTCTCACCCTCCACTTT. Protein: CASSAEQGLTLHF. The V call is TRBV27, the J call TRBJ1-6; perhaps TRBD1 as D (6 bases). V gave up 5 bases and J gave up 14 bases, with 16 bases separating them. Germline CDR1 and CDR2: MNHEY and SMNVEV (reference sequence). The CDR3 has 13 residues.

This chain connects TRBV24-1 to TRBJ2-5, with 11 bases lining up with TRBD2. This CDR3 is built from 16 residues. Trimming at V came to 4 bases and at J to 7 bases, leaving 10 bases not matched to a gene. Germline-derived CDR1 and CDR2 are KGHDR and SFDVKD. CDR3 residues: CATSERTSGSIATQYF. CDR3 nucleotides: TGTGCCACCAGTGAGCGAACTAGCGGGAGTATCGCGACCCAGTACTTC.

This clone was recorded only once. The J gene is TRBJ1-2, the V gene TRBV19, with TRBD1 as a possible D gene (5 bases). This CDR3 comprises 14 residues. Germline V gene sequence: CDR1 LNHDA, CDR2 SQIVND (reference sequence). Trimming removed 7 bases from V and 4 bases from J, with 16 bases in between. This CDR3 reads CASTPGRDGYGYTF. In DNA form, the CDR3 reads TGTGCCAGTACCCCGGGGCGGGACGGCTATGGCTACACCTTC.

This chain connects TRBV19 to TRBJ2-1; TRBD2 might be the D (5 bases). V gave up 5 bases and J gave up 3 bases, with 11 bases separating them. CDR1 LNHDA and CDR2 SQIVND come from the germline V gene (reference sequence). The length of the CDR3 is 14 residues. The CDR3 here is CASSPLRDYNEQFF. The DNA for the CDR3 is TGTGCCAGTAGTCCCCTCCGGGACTACAATGAGCAGTTCTTC.

This clone was seen once. This chain connects TRBV9 to TRBJ1-1, with D hard to call. Trimming stripped 0 bases from V and 3 bases from J, with 6 bases between. The CDR3 spans 13 residues. Germline-derived CDR1 and CDR2 are SGDLS and YYNGEE. The CDR3 reads CASSVAGYTEAFF. The CDR3 bases are TGTGCCAGCAGCGTAGCGGGTTACACTGAAGCTTTCTTT.

This clone was seen a handful of times. In nucleotides, the CDR3 is TGCGCCAGCAGCCGGACAGGAGATAATTCACCCCTCCACTTT. Its translation is CASSRTGDNSPLHF. The J gene is TRBJ1-6, the V gene TRBV5-1; 7 nucleotides align to TRBD1. The CDR3 runs to 14 residues. The germline V gene has CDR1 SGHRS and CDR2 YFSETQ. V dropped 4 bases and J dropped 5; count of bases not matched to a gene: 3.

This clone has more than one count but fewer than ten. The rearrangement links TRBV3-1 (or the pseudogene TRBV3-2) to TRBJ2-7; the match to TRBD1 covers 9 bases. The germline gives CDR1 LGHDT, CDR2 YNNKEL (reference sequence). V shed 4 bases, J shed 0 bases, and the junction held 7 bases outside the gene matches. The CDR3 has 16 residues. The DNA for the CDR3 is TGTGCCAGCAGCCCTCAAGGGACAGGGAGCTCCTACGAGCAGTACTTC. Translation: CASSPQGTGSSYEQYF.

This chain joins TRBV9 and TRBJ2-1, with D unresolved. With 0 bases removed from V and 0 bases from J, the gap between germline ends came to 7 bases. The CDR3 is made up of 15 amino acids. Germline V gene sequence: CDR1 SGDLS, CDR2 YYNGEE. Here the CDR3 DNA reads TGTGCCAGCAGCGTAGGGGCAGCCTCCTACAATGAGCAGTTCTTC. The encoded protein is CASSVGAASYNEQFF.

The CDR3 region has the DNA TGTGCCAGCAGCTTTAACCTAGGGAGCGGGAGGGGAAACACAGATACGCAGTATTTT. Residues: CASSFNLGSGRGNTDTQYF. This rearrangement joins TRBV11-2 to TRBJ2-3; 10 bases align to TRBD2. V lost 3 bases to trimming and J lost 2 bases; unmatched junction nucleotides: 14. The CDR3 has 19 residues. In germline, CDR1 is SGHAT, CDR2 FQNNGV.